A selection of T cell receptor beta chains follows, all from one sample in a study of early T cells in non-severe SARS-CoV-2 infection. Using its own MiXCR run on the 5' RACE reads, TCRdb lists one record per CDR3 protein. The sample has 65,000 to 95,000 distinct CDR3 sequences, less than 20% seen once; the top ten hold less than 3.5%. The sample consisted of whole blood. These receptor sequences come from an adult who was a healthcare worker with PCR-confirmed SARS-CoV-2 infection or an uninfected control (not recorded which). CDR3s include the opening cysteine and the closing phenylalanine or tryptophan. A D gene is named only where the DNA matches it firmly. Size values are once, few and many counts, or a class for expanded clones, and some rows have none.

j_gene: TRBJ1-2
d_gene: NA
v_gene: TRBV10-3
abundance: NA
CDR3aa: CAISELTGTNYGYTF
CDR3nt: TGTGCCATCAGTGAACTGACAGGAACTAACTATGGCTACACCTTC

j_gene: TRBJ2-1
d_gene: TRBD2
v_gene: TRBV3-1
abundance: few
CDR3aa: CASSQGGRAPYNEQFF
CDR3nt: TGTGCCAGCAGCCAAGGGGGGAGGGCCCCCTACAATGAGCAGTTCTTC

j_gene: TRBJ2-5
d_gene: TRBD1
v_gene: TRBV20-1
abundance: few
CDR3aa: CSARIMTGGETQYF
CDR3nt: TGCAGTGCTAGGATAATGACAGGGGGAGAGACCCAGTACTTC

j_gene: TRBJ2-1
d_gene: NA
v_gene: TRBV7-3
abundance: NA
CDR3aa: CASSSGSWDNEQFF
CDR3nt: TGTGCCAGCAGCTCCGGTAGCTGGGACAATGAGCAGTTCTTC

j_gene: TRBJ2-2
d_gene: TRBD1
v_gene: TRBV11-2
abundance: NA
CDR3aa: CASSTYQGAIPVGELFF
CDR3nt: TGTGCCAGCAGCACGTATCAGGGGGCGATTCCTGTCGGGGAGCTGTTTTTT

j_gene: TRBJ1-4
d_gene: NA
v_gene: TRBV6-1
abundance: few
CDR3aa: CASSAGTPTLEKLFF
CDR3nt: TGTGCCAGCAGTGCCGGGACTCCCACACTTGAAAAACTGTTTTTT

j_gene: TRBJ2-6
d_gene: NA
v_gene: TRBV12-3/TRBV12-4
abundance: many
CDR3aa: CASSWGVKSSGANVLTF
CDR3nt: TGTGCCAGCAGTTGGGGGGTTAAAAGCTCTGGGGCCAACGTCCTGACTTTC

j_gene: TRBJ1-1
d_gene: NA
v_gene: TRBV30
abundance: many
CDR3aa: CAWLHGVANTEAFF
CDR3nt: TGTGCCTGGCTGCATGGTGTGGCGAACACTGAAGCTTTCTTT

j_gene: TRBJ2-6
d_gene: NA
v_gene: TRBV7-2
abundance: few
CDR3aa: CASSQVGGPGANVLTF
CDR3nt: TGTGCCAGCAGCCAAGTCGGGGGTCCCGGGGCCAACGTCCTGACTTTC

j_gene: TRBJ1-2
d_gene: NA
v_gene: TRBV10-3
abundance: NA
CDR3aa: CAISEGGYGYTF
CDR3nt: TGTGCCATCAGTGAAGGCGGCTATGGCTACACCTTC

j_gene: TRBJ1-1
d_gene: NA
v_gene: TRBV25-1
abundance: few
CDR3aa: CASSGGWMGTEAFF
CDR3nt: TGTGCCAGCAGTGGAGGCTGGATGGGGACTGAAGCTTTCTTT

j_gene: TRBJ2-2
d_gene: TRBD2
v_gene: TRBV7-6
abundance: many
CDR3aa: CASSLIPSGDAGELFF
CDR3nt: TGTGCCAGCAGCTTAATACCCAGCGGGGACGCCGGGGAGCTGTTTTTT

j_gene: TRBJ2-1
d_gene: TRBD1
v_gene: TRBV11-3
abundance: few
CDR3aa: CASSRDRGYEQFF
CDR3nt: TGTGCCAGCAGCCGGGACAGGGGGTATGAGCAGTTCTTC

j_gene: TRBJ2-7
d_gene: NA
v_gene: TRBV6-5
abundance: many
CDR3aa: CASSYHADQSWYEQYF
CDR3nt: TGTGCCAGCAGTTACCACGCCGACCAGTCGTGGTACGAGCAGTACTTC

j_gene: TRBJ1-2
d_gene: NA
v_gene: TRBV29-1
abundance: NA
CDR3aa: CSVEDRVYGYTF
CDR3nt: TGCAGCGTTGAGGACAGAGTCTATGGCTACACCTTC

j_gene: TRBJ2-7
d_gene: TRBD1
v_gene: TRBV12-3/TRBV12-4
abundance: many
CDR3aa: CASSLDRGRAYEQYF
CDR3nt: TGTGCCAGCAGTTTGGACAGGGGGCGGGCCTACGAGCAGTACTTC

j_gene: TRBJ2-7
d_gene: TRBD2
v_gene: TRBV6-5
abundance: NA
CDR3aa: CASHGRGGGIYEQYF
CDR3nt: TGTGCCAGCCACGGGAGGGGTGGAGGGATCTACGAGCAGTACTTC

j_gene: TRBJ2-1
d_gene: TRBD2
v_gene: TRBV7-6
abundance: NA
CDR3aa: CASSLARASGHEQFF
CDR3nt: TGTGCCAGCAGCTTAGCGAGGGCTAGCGGACATGAGCAGTTCTTC

j_gene: TRBJ1-3
d_gene: NA
v_gene: TRBV20-1
abundance: NA
CDR3aa: CSATLGGGNTIYF
CDR3nt: TGCAGTGCTACTTTAGGCGGTGGAAACACCATATATTTT

j_gene: TRBJ2-3
d_gene: NA
v_gene: TRBV19
abundance: NA
CDR3aa: CASSFSKDTQYF
CDR3nt: TGTGCCAGTAGTTTCTCGAAGGATACGCAGTATTTT

j_gene: TRBJ2-5
d_gene: TRBD2
v_gene: TRBV2
abundance: many
CDR3aa: CASRTRRLAGETQYF
CDR3nt: TGTGCCAGCAGAACCCGTCGACTAGCGGGGGAGACCCAGTACTTC

j_gene: TRBJ2-7
d_gene: TRBD1
v_gene: TRBV13
abundance: NA
CDR3aa: CASSMTGTYEQYF
CDR3nt: TGTGCCAGCAGTATGACAGGGACCTACGAGCAGTACTTC

j_gene: TRBJ1-1
d_gene: TRBD1
v_gene: TRBV7-6
abundance: few
CDR3aa: CASSLAKGTGGTEAFF
CDR3nt: TGTGCCAGCAGCTTAGCGAAAGGGACAGGGGGGACTGAAGCTTTCTTT

j_gene: TRBJ1-6
d_gene: NA
v_gene: TRBV12-3/TRBV12-4
abundance: few
CDR3aa: CASTLVGVIGNSPLHF
CDR3nt: TGTGCCAGCACCTTAGTAGGGGTCATCGGGAATTCACCCCTCCACTTT

j_gene: TRBJ1-2
d_gene: TRBD1
v_gene: TRBV7-9
abundance: NA
CDR3aa: CASSLLPRDRVYYTF
CDR3nt: TGTGCCAGCAGCCTCCTACCCCGGGACAGGGTCTACTACACCTTC

j_gene: TRBJ2-5
d_gene: TRBD2
v_gene: TRBV29-1
abundance: few
CDR3aa: CSVGLAGGRRETQYF
CDR3nt: TGCAGCGTTGGACTAGCGGGGGGGCGACGGGAGACCCAGTACTTC

j_gene: TRBJ2-7
d_gene: TRBD1
v_gene: TRBV5-1
abundance: many
CDR3aa: CASRTGTGSLYEQYF
CDR3nt: TGCGCCAGCAGAACCGGGACAGGGTCGCTTTACGAGCAGTACTTC

j_gene: TRBJ1-2
d_gene: NA
v_gene: TRBV3-1
abundance: NA
CDR3aa: CASSQSQLSGRGGYTF
CDR3nt: TGTGCCAGCAGCCAAAGCCAACTATCAGGAAGAGGTGGCTACACCTTC

j_gene: TRBJ1-5
d_gene: NA
v_gene: TRBV6-4
abundance: NA
CDR3aa: CASSDTSGGNQPQHF
CDR3nt: TGTGCCAGCAGTGACACCTCCGGAGGTAATCAGCCCCAGCATTTT

j_gene: TRBJ1-1
d_gene: NA
v_gene: TRBV27
abundance: few
CDR3aa: CASSLTASLGTEAFF
CDR3nt: TGTGCCAGCAGTTTGACAGCTAGTCTGGGCACTGAAGCTTTCTTT

j_gene: TRBJ2-1
d_gene: NA
v_gene: TRBV15
abundance: few
CDR3aa: CATSTPGYNEQFF
CDR3nt: TGTGCCACCAGCACACCTGGCTACAATGAGCAGTTCTTC

j_gene: TRBJ2-5
d_gene: NA
v_gene: TRBV5-1
abundance: few
CDR3aa: CASSGGTQETQYF
CDR3nt: TGCGCCAGCAGCGGCGGGACCCAAGAGACCCAGTACTTC

j_gene: TRBJ1-4
d_gene: NA
v_gene: TRBV7-9
abundance: once
CDR3aa: CVSSLGATAVNEKLFF
CDR3nt: TGTGTCAGCAGCCTGGGGGCCACAGCAGTTAATGAAAAACTGTTTTTT

j_gene: TRBJ2-6
d_gene: NA
v_gene: TRBV10-3
abundance: NA
CDR3aa: CAISGPANDDSGANVLTF
CDR3nt: TGTGCCATCAGTGGGCCAGCTAATGATGATTCTGGGGCCAACGTCCTGACTTTC

j_gene: TRBJ2-3
d_gene: TRBD1
v_gene: TRBV24-1
abundance: NA
CDR3aa: CATSKNGQGGTDTQYF
CDR3nt: TGTGCCACCAGTAAAAACGGACAGGGTGGGACAGATACGCAGTATTTT

j_gene: TRBJ2-5
d_gene: NA
v_gene: TRBV18
abundance: few
CDR3aa: CASSPEAQEETQYF
CDR3nt: TGTGCCAGCTCACCAGAGGCGCAGGAAGAGACCCAGTACTTC

j_gene: TRBJ1-5
d_gene: NA
v_gene: TRBV2
abundance: NA
CDR3aa: CASSNNQPQHF
CDR3nt: TGTGCCAGCAGTAACAATCAGCCCCAGCATTTT

j_gene: TRBJ2-1
d_gene: NA
v_gene: TRBV7-3
abundance: NA
CDR3aa: CASSLEPGMGDEQFF
CDR3nt: TGTGCCAGCAGCTTAGAGCCAGGGATGGGCGATGAGCAGTTCTTC

j_gene: TRBJ2-2
d_gene: TRBD2
v_gene: TRBV7-3
abundance: NA
CDR3aa: CASRGGLAPNTGELFF
CDR3nt: TGTGCCAGCAGGGGCGGACTAGCACCGAACACCGGGGAGCTGTTTTTT

j_gene: TRBJ1-3
d_gene: NA
v_gene: TRBV6-6
abundance: NA
CDR3aa: CASSYVWDVGNTIYF
CDR3nt: TGTGCCAGCAGTTACGTCTGGGACGTTGGAAACACCATATATTTT

j_gene: TRBJ2-2
d_gene: NA
v_gene: TRBV7-6
abundance: NA
CDR3aa: CASSLHSIGGVGELFF
CDR3nt: TGTGCCAGCAGCCTCCATTCGATCGGCGGGGTCGGGGAGCTGTTTTTT

j_gene: TRBJ1-6
d_gene: NA
v_gene: TRBV7-3
abundance: few
CDR3aa: CASSLIGSPLHF
CDR3nt: TGTGCCAGCAGCTTAATTGGGTCACCCCTCCACTTT

j_gene: TRBJ1-2
d_gene: NA
v_gene: TRBV11-2
abundance: few
CDR3aa: CASSRGPINYGYTF
CDR3nt: TGTGCCAGCAGCCGTGGACCGATTAACTATGGCTACACCTTC

j_gene: TRBJ2-1
d_gene: NA
v_gene: TRBV3-1
abundance: NA
CDR3aa: CASSHGFGVAYNEQFF
CDR3nt: TGTGCCAGCAGCCATGGTTTTGGGGTAGCCTACAATGAGCAGTTCTTC

j_gene: TRBJ1-2
d_gene: TRBD1
v_gene: TRBV27
abundance: many
CDR3aa: CASSTQGGDYGYTF
CDR3nt: TGTGCCAGCAGTACTCAGGGGGGAGACTATGGCTACACCTTC

j_gene: TRBJ2-3
d_gene: TRBD2
v_gene: TRBV29-1
abundance: NA
CDR3aa: CSETSSSDTQYF
CDR3nt: TGCAGTGAGACTAGCAGCTCAGATACGCAGTATTTT

j_gene: TRBJ2-1
d_gene: TRBD2
v_gene: TRBV13
abundance: few
CDR3aa: CASSLRQGLAGVVRAVNEQFF
CDR3nt: TGTGCCAGCAGCTTAAGACAAGGGCTAGCGGGAGTAGTACGGGCCGTAAATGAGCAGTTCTTC

j_gene: TRBJ2-7
d_gene: NA
v_gene: TRBV20-1
abundance: NA
CDR3aa: CSARAFVGLTSYEQYF
CDR3nt: TGCAGTGCTAGAGCGTTTGTTGGACTCACTTCCTACGAGCAGTACTTC

j_gene: TRBJ2-3
d_gene: NA
v_gene: TRBV4-2
abundance: NA
CDR3aa: CASSQDEGDGTDTQYF
CDR3nt: TGTGCCAGCAGCCAAGATGAGGGAGACGGCACAGATACGCAGTATTTT

j_gene: TRBJ1-2
d_gene: NA
v_gene: TRBV18
abundance: NA
CDR3aa: CASSRGQTTNYGYTF
CDR3nt: TGTGCCAGCTCGCGCGGACAGACCACTAACTATGGCTACACCTTC

j_gene: TRBJ2-3
d_gene: TRBD1
v_gene: TRBV29-1
abundance: NA
CDR3aa: CSATRRQGAKADTQYF
CDR3nt: TGCAGCGCTACAAGACGACAGGGGGCGAAAGCAGATACGCAGTATTTT

j_gene: TRBJ2-7
d_gene: NA
v_gene: TRBV7-2
abundance: few
CDR3aa: CASSLVKGHSSYEQYF
CDR3nt: TGTGCCAGCAGCTTAGTTAAAGGACATTCTTCCTACGAGCAGTACTTC

j_gene: TRBJ2-4
d_gene: TRBD2
v_gene: TRBV5-4
abundance: few
CDR3aa: CASSFGRDGRATKNIQYF
CDR3nt: TGTGCCAGCAGCTTCGGTAGAGACGGGAGGGCGACCAAAAACATTCAGTACTTC

j_gene: TRBJ1-4
d_gene: TRBD1
v_gene: TRBV7-2
abundance: NA
CDR3aa: CASSYDRGTNEKLFF
CDR3nt: TGTGCCAGCAGCTACGACAGGGGAACTAATGAAAAACTGTTTTTT

j_gene: TRBJ2-3
d_gene: NA
v_gene: TRBV5-1
abundance: NA
CDR3aa: CASSFEGADTQYF
CDR3nt: TGCGCCAGCAGCTTTGAGGGAGCAGATACGCAGTATTTT

j_gene: TRBJ1-5
d_gene: NA
v_gene: TRBV7-3
abundance: few
CDR3aa: CASSLAVNQPQHF
CDR3nt: TGTGCCAGCAGCTTAGCAGTCAATCAGCCCCAGCATTTT

j_gene: TRBJ1-1
d_gene: NA
v_gene: TRBV6-1
abundance: few
CDR3aa: CASTPGVVNTEAFF
CDR3nt: TGTGCCAGCACACCGGGGGTGGTGAACACTGAAGCTTTCTTT

j_gene: TRBJ1-4
d_gene: NA
v_gene: TRBV2
abundance: NA
CDR3aa: CASSEALGRGEKLFF
CDR3nt: TGTGCCAGCAGTGAAGCCTTGGGTCGGGGTGAAAAACTGTTTTTT